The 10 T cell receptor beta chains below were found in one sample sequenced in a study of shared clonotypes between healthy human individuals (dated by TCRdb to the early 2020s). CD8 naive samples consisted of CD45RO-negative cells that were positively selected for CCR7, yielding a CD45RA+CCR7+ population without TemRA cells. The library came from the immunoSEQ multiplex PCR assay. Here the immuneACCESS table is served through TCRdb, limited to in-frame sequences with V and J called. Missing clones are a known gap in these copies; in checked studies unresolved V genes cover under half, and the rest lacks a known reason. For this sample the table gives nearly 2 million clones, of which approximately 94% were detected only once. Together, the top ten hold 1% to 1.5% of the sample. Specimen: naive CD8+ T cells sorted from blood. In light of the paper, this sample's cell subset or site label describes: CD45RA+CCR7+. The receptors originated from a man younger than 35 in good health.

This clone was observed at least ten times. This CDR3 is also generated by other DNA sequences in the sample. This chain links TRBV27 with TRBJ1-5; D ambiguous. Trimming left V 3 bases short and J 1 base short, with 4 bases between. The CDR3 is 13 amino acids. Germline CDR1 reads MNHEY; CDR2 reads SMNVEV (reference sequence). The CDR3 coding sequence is TGTGCCAGCAGTTTGGGGAGCAATCAGCCCCAGCATTTT. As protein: CASSLGSNQPQHF.

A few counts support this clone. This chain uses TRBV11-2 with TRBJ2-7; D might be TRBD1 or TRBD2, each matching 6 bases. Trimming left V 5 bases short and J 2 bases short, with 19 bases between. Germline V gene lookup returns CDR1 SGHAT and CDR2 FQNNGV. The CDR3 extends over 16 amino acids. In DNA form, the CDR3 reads TGTGCCAGCAGCCAGGAGGGGGTAGAGACTGCCTACGAGCAGTACTTC. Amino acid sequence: CASSQEGVETAYEQYF.

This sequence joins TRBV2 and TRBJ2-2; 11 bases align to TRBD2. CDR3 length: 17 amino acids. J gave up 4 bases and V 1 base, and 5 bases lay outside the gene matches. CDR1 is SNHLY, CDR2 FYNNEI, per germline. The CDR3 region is CASSEVALAGGTGELFF. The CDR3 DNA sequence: TGTGCCAGCAGTGAAGTGGCCCTAGCGGGGGGCACCGGGGAGCTGTTTTTT.

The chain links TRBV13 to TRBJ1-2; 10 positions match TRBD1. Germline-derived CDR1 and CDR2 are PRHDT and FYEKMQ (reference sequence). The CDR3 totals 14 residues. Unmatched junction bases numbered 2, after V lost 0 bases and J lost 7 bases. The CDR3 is CASSLGTGGFGYTF. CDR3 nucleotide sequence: TGTGCCAGCAGCTTAGGGACAGGGGGCTTTGGCTACACCTTC.

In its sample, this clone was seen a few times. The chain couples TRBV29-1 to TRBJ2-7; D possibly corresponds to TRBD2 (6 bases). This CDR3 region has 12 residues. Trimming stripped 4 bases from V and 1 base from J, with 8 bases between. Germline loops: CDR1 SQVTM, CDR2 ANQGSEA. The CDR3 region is CSVGGTSYEQYF. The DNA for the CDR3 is TGCAGCGTTGGGGGGACTTCCTACGAGCAGTACTTC.

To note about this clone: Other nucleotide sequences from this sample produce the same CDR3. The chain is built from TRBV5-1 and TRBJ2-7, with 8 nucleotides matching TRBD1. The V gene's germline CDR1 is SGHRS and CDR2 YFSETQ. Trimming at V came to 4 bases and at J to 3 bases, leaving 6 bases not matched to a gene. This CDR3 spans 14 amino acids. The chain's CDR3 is CASSPGQGLYEQYF. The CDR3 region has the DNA TGCGCCAGCAGCCCCGGACAGGGCCTCTACGAGCAGTACTTC.

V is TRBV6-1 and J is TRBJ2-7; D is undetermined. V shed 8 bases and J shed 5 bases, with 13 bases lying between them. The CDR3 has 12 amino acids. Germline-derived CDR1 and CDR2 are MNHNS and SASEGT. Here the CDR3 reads CASGILRDEQYF. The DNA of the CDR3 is TGTGCCAGCGGGATACTACGTGACGAGCAGTACTTC.

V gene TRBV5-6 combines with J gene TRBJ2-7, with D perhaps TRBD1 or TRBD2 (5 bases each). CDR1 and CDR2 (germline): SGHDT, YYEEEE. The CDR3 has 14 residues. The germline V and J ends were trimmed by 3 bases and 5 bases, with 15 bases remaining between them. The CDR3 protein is CASSWGPLRNEQYF. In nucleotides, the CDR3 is TGTGCCAGCAGCTGGGGACCCTTAAGGAACGAGCAGTACTTC.

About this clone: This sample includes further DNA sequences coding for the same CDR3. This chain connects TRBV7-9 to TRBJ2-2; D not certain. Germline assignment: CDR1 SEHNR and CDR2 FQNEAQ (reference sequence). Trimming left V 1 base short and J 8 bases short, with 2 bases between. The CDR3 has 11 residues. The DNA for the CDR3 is TGTGCCAGCAGCTTAGTGGGGGAGCTGTTTTTT. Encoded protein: CASSLVGELFF.

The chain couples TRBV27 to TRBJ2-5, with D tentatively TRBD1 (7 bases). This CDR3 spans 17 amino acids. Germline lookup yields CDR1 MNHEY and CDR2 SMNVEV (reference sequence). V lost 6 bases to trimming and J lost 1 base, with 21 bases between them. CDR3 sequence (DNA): TGTGCCAGCAGCCTCCTACGGACAGGCGGGGTCCAAGAGACCCAGTACTTC. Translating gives CASSLLRTGGVQETQYF.